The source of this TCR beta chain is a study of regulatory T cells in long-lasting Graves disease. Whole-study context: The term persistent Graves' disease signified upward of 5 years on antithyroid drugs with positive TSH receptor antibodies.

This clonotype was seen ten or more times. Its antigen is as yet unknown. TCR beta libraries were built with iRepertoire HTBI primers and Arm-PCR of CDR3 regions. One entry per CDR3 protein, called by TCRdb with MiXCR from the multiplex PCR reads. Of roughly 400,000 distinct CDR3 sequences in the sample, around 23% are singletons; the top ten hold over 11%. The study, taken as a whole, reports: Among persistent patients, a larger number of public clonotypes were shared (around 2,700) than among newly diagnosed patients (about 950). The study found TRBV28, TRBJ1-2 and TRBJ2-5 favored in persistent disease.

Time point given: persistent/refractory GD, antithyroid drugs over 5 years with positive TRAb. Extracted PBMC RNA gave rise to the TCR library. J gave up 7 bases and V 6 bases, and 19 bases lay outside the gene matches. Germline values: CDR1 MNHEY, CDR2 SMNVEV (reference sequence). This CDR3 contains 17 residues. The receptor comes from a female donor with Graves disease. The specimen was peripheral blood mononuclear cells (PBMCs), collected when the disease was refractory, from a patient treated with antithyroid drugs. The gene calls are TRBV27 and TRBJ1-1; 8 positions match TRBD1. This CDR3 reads CASSRPGQGAKRFEAFF. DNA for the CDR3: TGTGCCAGCAGCCGACCAGGGCAGGGGGCGAAGAGATTTGAAGCTTTCTTT.